This T cell receptor beta chain is drawn from a study of tumor-infiltrating lymphocytes in localized non-small cell lung cancer. For the study at large: Resected tumor was paired with non-adjacent uninvolved lung from the same patient.

Sequencing was performed with immunoSEQ multiplex PCR; in TCRdb, only in-frame clones are kept and a portion is missing. There are about 16,000 clones in the sample; 60% to 85% occur only once, and 9.1% lies in the top ten. Germline loops: CDR1 SGHDT, CDR2 YYEEEE. The V gene lost 3 bases and the J gene lost 2 bases, with 15 bases spanning the gap. The CDR3 sequence is 16 residues long. Note on this clone: The target antigen is unknown.

General observations from the study: Different pieces of the same tissue went to different assays, confounding technical variation with intratumor heterogeneity. TCR sequencing covered a subset of patients with enough tissue.

This receptor was identified in a human donor with non-small cell lung cancer. The chain joins TRBV5-6 to TRBJ2-1; tentative D call: TRBD1 (6 bases). Sequencing was performed on lung tumor tissue. DNA for the CDR3: TGTGCCAGCAGCTCCGGTTTAAGGGGGACCTACAATGAGCAGTTCTTC. Amino acid sequence: CASSSGLRGTYNEQFF.